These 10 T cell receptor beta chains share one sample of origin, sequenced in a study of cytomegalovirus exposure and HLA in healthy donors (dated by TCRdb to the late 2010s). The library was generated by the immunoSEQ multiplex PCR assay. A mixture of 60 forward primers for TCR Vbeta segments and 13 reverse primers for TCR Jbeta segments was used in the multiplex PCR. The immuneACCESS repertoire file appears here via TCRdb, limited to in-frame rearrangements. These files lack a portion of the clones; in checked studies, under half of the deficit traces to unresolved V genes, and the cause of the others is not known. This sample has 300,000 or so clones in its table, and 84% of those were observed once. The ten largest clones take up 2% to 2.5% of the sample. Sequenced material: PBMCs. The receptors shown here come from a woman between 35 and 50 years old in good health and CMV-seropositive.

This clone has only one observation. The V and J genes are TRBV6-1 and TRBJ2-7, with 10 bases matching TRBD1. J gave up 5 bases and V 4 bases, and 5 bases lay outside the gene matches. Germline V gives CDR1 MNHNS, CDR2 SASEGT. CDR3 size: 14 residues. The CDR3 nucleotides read TGTGCCAGCAGTGGAGCCGGGACAGGGGACGAGCAGTACTTC. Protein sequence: CASSGAGTGDEQYF.

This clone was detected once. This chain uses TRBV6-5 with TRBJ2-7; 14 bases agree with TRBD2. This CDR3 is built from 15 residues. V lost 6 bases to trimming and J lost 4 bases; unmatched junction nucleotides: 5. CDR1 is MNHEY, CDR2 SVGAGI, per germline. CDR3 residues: CASSQGLAGAYEQYF. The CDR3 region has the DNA TGTGCCAGCAGCCAGGGACTAGCGGGAGCGTACGAGCAGTACTTC.

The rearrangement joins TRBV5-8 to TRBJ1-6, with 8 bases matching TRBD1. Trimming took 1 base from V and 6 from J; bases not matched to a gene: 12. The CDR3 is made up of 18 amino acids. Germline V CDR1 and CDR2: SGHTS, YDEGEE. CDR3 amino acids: CASSLFRTGRSVNSPLHF. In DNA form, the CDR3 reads TGTGCCAGCAGCTTGTTCCGGACAGGGCGGTCGGTTAATTCACCCCTCCACTTT. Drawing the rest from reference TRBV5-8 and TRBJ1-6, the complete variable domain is EAGVTQSPTHLIKTRGQQATLRCSPISGHTSVYWYQQALGLGLQFLLWYDEGEERNRGNFPPRFSGRQFPNYSSELNVNALELEDSALYLCASSLFRTGRSVNSPLHFGNGTRLTVT.

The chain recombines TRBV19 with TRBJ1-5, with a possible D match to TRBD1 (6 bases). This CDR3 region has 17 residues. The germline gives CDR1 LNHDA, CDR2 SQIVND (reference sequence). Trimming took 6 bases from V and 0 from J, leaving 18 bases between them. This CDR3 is CASSPRAGDYSNQPQHF. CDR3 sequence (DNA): TGTGCCAGTAGCCCCCGAGCAGGGGATTATAGCAATCAGCCCCAGCATTTT.

DNA for the CDR3: TGTGCCATCAGAGGCGGTGGAGGGGGCGAATACAATGAGCAGTTCTTC. As protein: CAIRGGGGGEYNEQFF. V usage is TRBV10-3 and J usage is TRBJ2-1; D is possibly TRBD1 (7 bases). The CDR3 spans 16 residues. Trimming removed 6 bases at V and 4 bases at J, with 19 bases between. Germline CDR1 is ENHRY and CDR2 is SYGVKD.

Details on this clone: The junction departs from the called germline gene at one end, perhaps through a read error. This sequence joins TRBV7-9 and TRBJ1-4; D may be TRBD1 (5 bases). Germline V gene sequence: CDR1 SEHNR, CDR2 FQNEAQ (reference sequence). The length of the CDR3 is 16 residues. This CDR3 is CSSSLDGSRVGEKLFF. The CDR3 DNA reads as TGTTCCAGCAGCTTAGACGGAAGCAGGGTCGGCGAAAAACTGTTTTTT.

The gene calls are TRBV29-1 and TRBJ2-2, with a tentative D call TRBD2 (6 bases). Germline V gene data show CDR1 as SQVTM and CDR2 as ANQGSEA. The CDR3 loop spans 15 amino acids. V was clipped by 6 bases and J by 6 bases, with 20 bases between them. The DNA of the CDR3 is TGCAGCGTCACGACCGGGACTTTAAACTCCGGGGAGCTGTTTTTT. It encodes CSVTTGTLNSGELFF.

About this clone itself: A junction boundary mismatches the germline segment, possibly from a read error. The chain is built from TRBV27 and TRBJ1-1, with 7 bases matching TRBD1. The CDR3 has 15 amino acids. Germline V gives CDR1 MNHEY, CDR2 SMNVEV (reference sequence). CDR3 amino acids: CAGSTLAGGGTEAFF. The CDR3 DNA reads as TGTGCCGGCAGTACGCTCGCAGGGGGAGGCACTGAAGCTTTCTTT.

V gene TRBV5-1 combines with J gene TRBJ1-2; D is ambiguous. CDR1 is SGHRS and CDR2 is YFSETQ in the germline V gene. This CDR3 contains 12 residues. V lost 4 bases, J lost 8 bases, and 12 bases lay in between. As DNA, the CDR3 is TGCGCCAGCAGCGTCGGGGAGGGCGGCTACACCTTC. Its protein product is CASSVGEGGYTF. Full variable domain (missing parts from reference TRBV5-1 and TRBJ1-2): KAGVTQTPRYLIKTRGQQVTLSCSPISGHRSVSWYQQTPGQGLQFLFEYFSETQRNKGNFPGRFSGRQFSNSRSEMNVSTLELGDSALYLCASSVGEGGYTFGSGTRLTVV.

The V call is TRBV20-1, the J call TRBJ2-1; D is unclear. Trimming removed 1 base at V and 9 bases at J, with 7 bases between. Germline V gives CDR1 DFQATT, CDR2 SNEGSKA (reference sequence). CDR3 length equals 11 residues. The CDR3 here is CSARASIEQFF. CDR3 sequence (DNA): TGCAGTGCTAGAGCTAGTATTGAGCAGTTCTTC.